This T cell receptor (beta chain) was sequenced during a study of blood T cell repertoires in COVID-19. Overall study: Whether acute or convalescent, the COVID-19 samples came from the United States, Italy and Spain. T cells, B-cell-depleted T cells, or PBMCs provided the cDNA or gDNA that served as material.

Generated by immunoSEQ multiplex PCR, the TCRdb table keeps only in-frame clones and is missing some. The sample holds about 170,000 clones; roughly 80% are singletons and the top ten take 11%. Germline CDR1 reads SNHLY; CDR2 reads FYNNEI. V was cut by 8 bases and J by 3 bases, with 14 bases left in between. The CDR3 extends over 14 amino acids. The clonotype originates from a man between 65 and 80 years old with active or convalescent COVID-19. The rearrangement joins TRBV2 to TRBJ2-4, with D maybe TRBD1 (8 bases). The material sequenced was peripheral blood. CDR3 sequence: CASGGGQVKNIQYF. The CDR3 DNA reads TGTGCCAGCGGGGGGGGACAGGTCAAAAACATTCAGTACTTC. Combining the CDR3 with reference TRBV2 and TRBJ2-4 gives the whole variable domain EPEVTQTPSHQVTQMGQEVILRCVPISNHLYFYWYRQILGQKVEFLVSFYNNEISEKSEIFDDQFSVERPDGSNFTLKIRSTKLEDSAMYFCASGGGQVKNIQYFGAGTRLSVL.